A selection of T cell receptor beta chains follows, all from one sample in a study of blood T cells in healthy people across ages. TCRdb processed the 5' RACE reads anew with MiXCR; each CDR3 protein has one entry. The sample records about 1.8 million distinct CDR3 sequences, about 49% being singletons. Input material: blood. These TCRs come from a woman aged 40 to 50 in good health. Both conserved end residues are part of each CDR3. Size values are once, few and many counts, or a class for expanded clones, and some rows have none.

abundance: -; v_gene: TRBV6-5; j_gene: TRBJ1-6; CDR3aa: CASSYGQAYNSPLHF
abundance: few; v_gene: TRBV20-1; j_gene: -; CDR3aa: CSAPKQGGEQYF
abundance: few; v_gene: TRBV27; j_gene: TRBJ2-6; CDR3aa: CASSLDGVGANVLTF
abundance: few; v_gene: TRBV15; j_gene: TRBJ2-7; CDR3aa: CATSSGAGREQYF
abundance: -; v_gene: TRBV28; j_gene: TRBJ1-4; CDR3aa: CASSSFRGVGDNNEKLFF
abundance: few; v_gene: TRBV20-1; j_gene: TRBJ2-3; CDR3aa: CSAPLLGTTDTQYF
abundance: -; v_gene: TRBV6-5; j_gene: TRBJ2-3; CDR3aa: CASSPRLGLAGNTQYF
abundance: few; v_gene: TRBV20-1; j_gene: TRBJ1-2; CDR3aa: CSAFPFTEGYTF
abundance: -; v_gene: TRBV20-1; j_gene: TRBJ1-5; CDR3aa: CSARVRQSSQPQHF
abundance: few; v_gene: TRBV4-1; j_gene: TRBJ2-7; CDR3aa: CASSQDQRGSYEQYF
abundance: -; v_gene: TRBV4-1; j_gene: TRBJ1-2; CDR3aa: CASSQIGPGGYTF
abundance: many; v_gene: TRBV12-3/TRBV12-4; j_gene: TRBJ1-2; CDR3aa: CASSRTGGGYGYTF
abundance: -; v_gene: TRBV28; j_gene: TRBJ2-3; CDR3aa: CASSLTAEKSTQYF
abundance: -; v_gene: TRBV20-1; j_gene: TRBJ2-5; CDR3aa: CSASKFPRGPLVTQYF
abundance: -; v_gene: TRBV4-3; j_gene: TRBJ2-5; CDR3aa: CASSQDGEPGETQYF
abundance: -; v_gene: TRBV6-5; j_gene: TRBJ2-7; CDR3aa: CASSYAALQDEQYF
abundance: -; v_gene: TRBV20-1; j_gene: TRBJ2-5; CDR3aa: CSARAHSGEETQYF
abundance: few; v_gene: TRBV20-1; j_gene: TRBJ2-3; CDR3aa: CGVERGGTDTQYF
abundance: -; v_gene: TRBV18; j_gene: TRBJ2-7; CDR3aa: CASSPHRGLEQYF
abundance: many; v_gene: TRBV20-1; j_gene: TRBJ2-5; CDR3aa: CSARRGGQETQYF
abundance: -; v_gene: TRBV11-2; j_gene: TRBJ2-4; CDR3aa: CANSPRGRGLEQYF
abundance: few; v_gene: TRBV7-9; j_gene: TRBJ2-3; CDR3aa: CASNRDRITDTQYF
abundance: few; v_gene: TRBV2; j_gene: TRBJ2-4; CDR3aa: CASSASSGVPVNIQYF
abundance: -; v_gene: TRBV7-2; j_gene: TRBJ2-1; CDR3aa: CASSPTSGGGRYNEQFF
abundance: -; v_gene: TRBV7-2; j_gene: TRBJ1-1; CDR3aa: CASSLAIANRNTEAFF
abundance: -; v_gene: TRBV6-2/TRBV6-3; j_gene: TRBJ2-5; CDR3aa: CAGGASSETQYF
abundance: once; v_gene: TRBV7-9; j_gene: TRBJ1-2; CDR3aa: CASSPWVDRNYYGYTF
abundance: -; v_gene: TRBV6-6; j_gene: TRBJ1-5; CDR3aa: CASSYLLQGGNQPQHF
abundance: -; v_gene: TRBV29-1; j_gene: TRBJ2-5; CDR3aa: CSVTTSGGIQETQYF
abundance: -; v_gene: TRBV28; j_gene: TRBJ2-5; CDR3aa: CASSFQTSGDLQETQYF
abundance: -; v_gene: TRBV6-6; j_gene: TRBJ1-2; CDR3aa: CASSYYSVRDSGGYTF
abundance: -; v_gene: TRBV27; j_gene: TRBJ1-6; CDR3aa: CASSLFGGNSPLHF
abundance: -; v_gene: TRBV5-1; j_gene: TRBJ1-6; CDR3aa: CASSLPGQMNSPLHF
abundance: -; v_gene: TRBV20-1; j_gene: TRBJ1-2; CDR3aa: CSASTPAYGYTF
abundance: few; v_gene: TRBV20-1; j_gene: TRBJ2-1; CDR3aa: CSARGFGNEQFF
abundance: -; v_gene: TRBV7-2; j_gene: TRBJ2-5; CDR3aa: CASSPRNLYQETQYF
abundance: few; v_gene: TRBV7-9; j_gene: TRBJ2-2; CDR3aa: CASSLQDTGELFF
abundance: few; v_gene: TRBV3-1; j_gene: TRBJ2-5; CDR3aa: CASSQVGSAEETQYF
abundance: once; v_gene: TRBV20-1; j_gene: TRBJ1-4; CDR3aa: CSARDRNRGHEKLFF
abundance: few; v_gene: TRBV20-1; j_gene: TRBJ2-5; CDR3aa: CSASELGSGKETQYF
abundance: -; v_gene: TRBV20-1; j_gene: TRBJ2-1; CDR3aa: CSAGLAGWNEQFF